This TCR beta chain was sequenced for a study of immune evolution from preneoplasia to lung adenocarcinoma (dated by TCRdb to the early 2020s). At the level of the whole study: HLA loss of heterozygosity was seen in 7%, 15% and 33% of AIS, MIA and ADC lesions, and in no AAH lesions. The study profiled immune contexture across lung adenocarcinoma precursors and invasive adenocarcinoma using immune gene expression, TCR sequencing and multiplex immunofluorescence. Resected precursor lesions (AAH, AIS, MIA) and invasive adenocarcinomas were each compared against paired morphologically normal lung tissue. The sample size depended on which specimens were available, not on a prior power calculation. The immune data were integrated with whole exome sequencing and methylation data obtained from the same cohort of nodules. A total of 40 to 65 patients with pulmonary nodules who underwent surgical resection were included in the overall cohort. TCR sequencing data came from 51 patients. According to the study, over a hundred samples were used for TCR sequencing. Class I HLA alleles were inferred from exome data with POLYSOLVER, and allele-specific HLA loss was detected with LOHHLA.

Resection was performed on patients in Japan or China between the mid-2010s and the late 2010s. Two lung cancer pathologists independently reviewed H&E slides to confirm the histologic diagnosis of every case. Macro-dissection after pathologic assessment enriched premalignant or tumor cells for nucleic acid extraction. The AllPrep DNA/RNA FFPE Kit was used to isolate DNA from FFPE tissue. Germline trimming: 4 bases from V, 2 bases from J; junction bases outside gene matches: 5. According to the germline V gene, CDR1 reads SNHLY and CDR2 reads FYNNEI. Inclusive of the bounding cysteine and phenylalanine, the CDR3 is 15 residues long. Of all the DNA, just the CDR3 is kept, 45 bases in frame from base 1. Beyond this particular receptor, the publication reports: Because all patients were from Japan and China, applicability to Western populations was uncertain. The highest top T cell clone frequencies were observed in normal lung, and a progressive decrease in top T cell clone frequencies appeared to occur from AAH through AIS, MIA and invasive adenocarcinoma. The highest T cell clonality was observed in KRAS-mutant nodules compared with EGFR-mutant or double wild-type lesions. Clonality was highest in normal lung, while later-stage lesions appeared to show lower clonality but higher T cell density and diversity. The findings reflected association rather than direct causation, and larger cohorts with long-term follow-up and longitudinal biopsies were considered necessary.

TCR beta CDR3 regions were sequenced from DNA using the immunoSEQ hsTCRbeta Kit. From the authors' description of their analysis: TCR sequencing data were analysed with the ImmunoSEQ Analyzer. T cell clonality was defined as 1 minus Pielou's evenness, as computed on productive rearrangements. The inverse Simpson index, applied to productive templates, was used to measure T cell diversity. T cell density was defined as TCR beta template counts normalized to usable DNA, with usable DNA estimated by amplification and sequencing of housekeeping genes. TCR metrics were compared across histologic stages using two-sided Kruskal-Wallis tests. The table comes from immuneACCESS by way of TCRdb, which keeps in-frame sequences with V and J called. Part of the clones is missing from these tables; in studies checked, under half for an unresolved V gene and the rest for unknown reasons. D and trimming were read from the DNA, whereas the V and J calls and clone size are those reported in that table. The sample profile shows roughly 800 clones; approximately 84% of them were found once. The ten largest make up 8.8% of the sample.

In the case of this clone: Which antigen it targets is not known. Base qualities are not recorded, but no much larger clone differs from it by a single base.

The rearranged segments are TRBV2 and TRBJ2-5; TRBD1 aligns with 9 central bases. Sequencing was done on a sample of FFPE atypical adenomatous hyperplasia tissue from the lung. Explained via the paper, the cell subset or site label denotes: atypical adenomatous hyperplasia (AAH), lung preneoplasia. The origin of this receptor is a person aged 65 to 79 with lung adenocarcinoma. The CDR3 in this case is CASSATGGLQETQYF. The base sequence is TGTGCCAGCAGTGCGACAGGGGGGTTACAAGAGACCCAGTACTTC. With all but the CDR3 taken from the reference TRBV2 and TRBJ2-5 genes, the full variable domain is: EPEVTQTPSHQVTQMGQEVILRCVPISNHLYFYWYRQILGQKVEFLVSFYNNEISEKSEIFDDQFSVERPDGSNFTLKIRSTKLEDSAMYFCASSATGGLQETQYFGPGTRLLVL.